The entry that follows covers one T cell receptor beta chain sequence. The antigen is not known. The data were produced by immunoSEQ multiplex PCR, yet TCRdb's version contains in-frame clones alone and is incomplete. The data hold some 690,000 clones, with 90% observed a single time. Germline V gene sequence: CDR1 SGDLS, CDR2 YYNGEE. The CDR3 has 16 amino acids. The V and J ends lost 4 bases and 3 bases, in that order; junction bases with no gene match: 13. This sample was taken from a study of shared clonotypes between healthy human individuals. Whole-study findings and limits: For naive CD4 cells, 5% to 6.5% of clonotypes were shared across a few donors.

Source material: memory CD8+ T cells from PBMCs. The subset denotes: CD45RO+ cells pooled with CCR7-negative TemRA cells. The clonotype originates from a man between 18 and 35 years old in good health. Some clones in this sample may be carry-over from other donors' samples. The V call is TRBV9, the J call TRBJ2-7; 7 bases match TRBD2. In nucleotides, the CDR3 is TGTGCCAGCAGCCCTATGGGAGGGGACGCCCGCTACGAGCAGTACTTC. It codes for CASSPMGGDARYEQYF. Complete variable domain (other parts from reference TRBV9 and TRBJ2-7): DSGVTQTPKHLITATGQRVTLRCSPRSGDLSVYWYQQSLDQGLQFLIQYYNGEERAKGNILERFSAQQFPDLHSELNLSSLELGDSALYFCASSPMGGDARYEQYFGPGTRLTVT.